A selection of T cell receptor beta chains follows, all from one sample in a study of cytomegalovirus exposure and HLA in healthy donors. Using immunoSEQ multiplex PCR, the repertoire was profiled, and TCRdb retains in-frame clones only, with some absent. Of about 150,000 clones in the sample, about 79% were seen once. Sample: PBMCs. The source is a male donor in good health and CMV-seronegative. CDR3s include the opening cysteine and the closing phenylalanine or tryptophan. Fields, in order: clone size, J gene, V gene, D gene, CDR3 protein, CDR3 DNA. The D gene is left open where the match is weak. Some rows mark clone size as missing; the rest say once, few, many or name a class of expanded clone.

clone_size: NA
j_call: TRBJ2-3
v_call: TRBV5-1
d_call: NA
cdr3_aa: CASSFPPGSTDTQYF
cdr3_nt: TGCGCCAGCAGCTTCCCGCCAGGGAGCACAGATACGCAGTATTTT

clone_size: NA
j_call: TRBJ2-1
v_call: TRBV11-3
d_call: NA
cdr3_aa: CASSLTPYNEQFF
cdr3_nt: TGTGCCAGCAGCTTGACACCCTACAATGAGCAGTTCTTC

clone_size: NA
j_call: TRBJ2-2
v_call: TRBV5-6
d_call: TRBD2
cdr3_aa: CASSLAGGANTGELFF
cdr3_nt: TGTGCCAGCAGCTTAGCCGGGGGGGCGAACACCGGGGAGCTGTTTTTT

clone_size: NA
j_call: TRBJ2-1
v_call: TRBV9
d_call: TRBD2
cdr3_aa: CASSVGLAGGDNEQFF
cdr3_nt: TGTGCCAGCAGCGTAGGGCTAGCGGGAGGAGACAATGAGCAGTTCTTC

clone_size: NA
j_call: TRBJ2-7
v_call: TRBV27
d_call: TRBD1
cdr3_aa: CASSSGTGGYEQYF
cdr3_nt: TGTGCCAGCAGTAGCGGGACAGGGGGTTACGAGCAGTACTTC

clone_size: NA
j_call: TRBJ2-3
v_call: TRBV7-3
d_call: NA
cdr3_aa: CASSLSSGASGGTDTQYF
cdr3_nt: TGTGCCAGCAGCTTAAGTTCGGGGGCTAGCGGCGGCACAGATACGCAGTATTTT

clone_size: NA
j_call: TRBJ2-1
v_call: TRBV6-5
d_call: NA
cdr3_aa: CASSSAGDEQFF
cdr3_nt: TGTGCCAGCAGTTCAGCAGGGGATGAGCAGTTCTTC

clone_size: NA
j_call: TRBJ2-1
v_call: TRBV5-1
d_call: NA
cdr3_aa: CASSFDSYNEQFF
cdr3_nt: TGCGCCAGCAGCTTTGACAGCTACAATGAGCAGTTCTTC

clone_size: NA
j_call: TRBJ2-5
v_call: TRBV11-2
d_call: TRBD1
cdr3_aa: CASSLTPNRGRETQYF
cdr3_nt: TGTGCCAGCAGCCTAACCCCCAACAGGGGGCGAGAGACCCAGTACTTC

clone_size: NA
j_call: TRBJ2-7
v_call: TRBV9
d_call: TRBD1
cdr3_aa: CASSVGQTGGYEQYF
cdr3_nt: TGTGCCAGCAGCGTAGGTCAGACAGGGGGCTACGAGCAGTACTTC

clone_size: NA
j_call: TRBJ2-7
v_call: TRBV7-2
d_call: TRBD1
cdr3_aa: CASSFGTGAQEQYF
cdr3_nt: TGTGCCAGCAGCTTTGGGACAGGGGCTCAAGAGCAGTACTTC

clone_size: NA
j_call: TRBJ2-1
v_call: TRBV5-1
d_call: NA
cdr3_aa: CASSWGGLNNEQFF
cdr3_nt: TGCGCCAGCAGCTGGGGGGGGCTAAACAATGAGCAGTTCTTC

clone_size: NA
j_call: TRBJ1-4
v_call: TRBV7-9
d_call: TRBD1
cdr3_aa: CSSSFRTGGSTNEKLFF
cdr3_nt: TGTTCCAGCAGCTTCCGGACAGGGGGCTCAACTAATGAAAAACTGTTTTTT

clone_size: NA
j_call: TRBJ2-7
v_call: TRBV5-1
d_call: NA
cdr3_aa: CASSSSGSSYEQYF
cdr3_nt: TGCGCCAGCAGCTCAAGCGGTAGCTCCTACGAGCAGTACTTC

clone_size: NA
j_call: TRBJ1-3
v_call: TRBV11-3
d_call: NA
cdr3_aa: CASSLGRSSGNTIYF
cdr3_nt: TGTGCCAGCAGCTTGGGGAGGAGCTCTGGAAACACCATATATTTT

clone_size: few
j_call: TRBJ1-4
v_call: TRBV7-9
d_call: NA
cdr3_aa: CASSLEGVMGKLFF
cdr3_nt: TGTGCCAGCAGCTTAGAGGGGGTGATGGGAAAACTGTTTTTT

clone_size: NA
j_call: TRBJ2-7
v_call: TRBV5-1
d_call: TRBD1
cdr3_aa: CASSFRGRGYEQYF
cdr3_nt: TGCGCCAGCAGCTTCAGGGGGCGAGGCTACGAGCAGTACTTC

clone_size: NA
j_call: TRBJ1-2
v_call: TRBV7-9
d_call: NA
cdr3_aa: CASSLDRGREGYTF
cdr3_nt: TGTGCCAGCAGCTTAGACCGCGGCAGGGAAGGCTACACCTTC

clone_size: NA
j_call: TRBJ1-5
v_call: TRBV19
d_call: TRBD1
cdr3_aa: CASRRTDREIGQPQHF
cdr3_nt: TGTGCCAGTAGGCGGACGGACAGGGAAATCGGACAGCCCCAGCATTTT

clone_size: NA
j_call: TRBJ2-2
v_call: TRBV5-1
d_call: TRBD1
cdr3_aa: CASSPDRSMNTGELFF
cdr3_nt: TGCGCCAGCAGCCCGGACAGGTCCATGAACACCGGGGAGCTGTTTTTT

clone_size: NA
j_call: TRBJ1-6
v_call: TRBV11-3
d_call: TRBD1
cdr3_aa: CASGMAQGAKDKSPLHF
cdr3_nt: TGTGCCAGCGGCATGGCCCAGGGGGCTAAGGATAAATCACCCCTCCACTTT

clone_size: NA
j_call: TRBJ2-1
v_call: TRBV2
d_call: TRBD2
cdr3_aa: CASFPRTSGYNEQFF
cdr3_nt: TGTGCCAGCTTTCCAAGGACTAGCGGATACAATGAGCAGTTCTTC

clone_size: NA
j_call: TRBJ2-7
v_call: TRBV18
d_call: NA
cdr3_aa: CASSPPAGYEQYF
cdr3_nt: TGTGCCAGCTCACCACCAGCGGGCTACGAGCAGTACTTC

clone_size: NA
j_call: TRBJ1-2
v_call: TRBV18
d_call: NA
cdr3_aa: CASSPVQQGANYGYTF
cdr3_nt: TGTGCCAGCTCACCAGTACAACAGGGCGCTAACTATGGCTACACCTTC

clone_size: once
j_call: TRBJ2-1
v_call: TRBV28
d_call: NA
cdr3_aa: CASSSRGREQFF
cdr3_nt: TGTGCCAGCAGTTCCAGGGGTAGGGAGCAGTTCTTC

clone_size: few
j_call: TRBJ2-2
v_call: TRBV5-1
d_call: NA
cdr3_aa: CASSSSTTATGELFF
cdr3_nt: TGCGCCAGCAGCTCCTCGACGACAGCTACCGGGGAGCTGTTTTTT

clone_size: NA
j_call: TRBJ2-7
v_call: TRBV4-1
d_call: NA
cdr3_aa: CASSQDRKGRFSYEQYF
cdr3_nt: TGCGCCAGCAGCCAAGATCGGAAGGGGCGTTTCTCCTACGAGCAGTACTTC

clone_size: NA
j_call: TRBJ1-2
v_call: TRBV19
d_call: TRBD1
cdr3_aa: CASRTTGQGYDGYTF
cdr3_nt: TGTGCCAGTAGGACGACGGGACAGGGGTACGATGGCTACACCTTC

clone_size: NA
j_call: TRBJ2-2
v_call: TRBV5-4
d_call: TRBD2
cdr3_aa: CASSLVLAGVTGELFF
cdr3_nt: TGTGCCAGCAGCTTGGTCCTAGCGGGGGTCACCGGGGAGCTGTTTTTT

clone_size: once
j_call: TRBJ2-3
v_call: TRBV6-5
d_call: TRBD2
cdr3_aa: CASSMGRDTDTQYF
cdr3_nt: TGTGCCAGCAGTATGGGGAGGGACACAGATACGCAGTATTTT

clone_size: NA
j_call: TRBJ1-1
v_call: TRBV7-3
d_call: NA
cdr3_aa: CASSLTANTEAFF
cdr3_nt: TGTGCCAGCAGCTTGACAGCGAACACTGAAGCTTTCTTT